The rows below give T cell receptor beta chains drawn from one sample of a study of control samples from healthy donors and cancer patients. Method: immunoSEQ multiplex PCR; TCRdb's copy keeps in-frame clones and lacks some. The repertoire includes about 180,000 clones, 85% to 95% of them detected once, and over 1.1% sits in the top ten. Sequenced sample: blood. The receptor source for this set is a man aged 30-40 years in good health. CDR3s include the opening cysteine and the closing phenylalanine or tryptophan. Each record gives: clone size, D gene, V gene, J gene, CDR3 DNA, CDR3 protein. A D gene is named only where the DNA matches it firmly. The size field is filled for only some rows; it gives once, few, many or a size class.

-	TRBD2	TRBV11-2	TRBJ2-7	TGTGCCAGCAGCCCTAGCGGGTCCCCCTACGAGCAGTACTTC	CASSPSGSPYEQYF
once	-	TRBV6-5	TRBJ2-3	TGTGCCAGCAGGAGGGGCCCTGGGGGAACAGATACGCAGTATTTT	CASRRGPGGTDTQYF
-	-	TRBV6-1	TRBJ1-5	TGTGCCAGCAGTGAAGCCAGGTCCGGTGGAGGGAGCTATAGCAATCAGCCCCAGCATTTT	CASSEARSGGGSYSNQPQHF
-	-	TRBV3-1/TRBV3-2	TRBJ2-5	TGTGCCAGCAGCCAAGCCGAGACCCAGTACTTC	CASSQAETQYF
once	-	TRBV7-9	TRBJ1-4	TGTGCCAGCAGCTTACGGGGCTCGGGGGATGAAAAACTGTTTTTT	CASSLRGSGDEKLFF
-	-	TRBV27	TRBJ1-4	TGTGCCAGCAGTTTCATGGCAGTTCCTAATGAAAAACTGTTTTTT	CASSFMAVPNEKLFF
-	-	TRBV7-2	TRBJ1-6	TGTGCCAGCAGCTTAGTATGGACACTTCTAAATTCACCCCTCCACTTT	CASSLVWTLLNSPLHF
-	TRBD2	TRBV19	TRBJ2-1	TGTGCCAGTAGCCTTAGCGGGAGCTCCTACAATGAGCAGTTCTTC	CASSLSGSSYNEQFF
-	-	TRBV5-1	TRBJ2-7	TGCGCCAGCAGCTTGGTCCGTCAGGGCCCCTACGAGCAGTACTTC	CASSLVRQGPYEQYF
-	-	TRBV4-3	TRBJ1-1	TGCGCCAGCAGCCAGAGGGTCAGGGAGGAGCTTTTCTTT	CASSQRVREELFF
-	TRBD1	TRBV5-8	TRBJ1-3	TGTGCCAGCACCCGAAGGACAGGGGTAAACACCATATATTTT	CASTRRTGVNTIYF
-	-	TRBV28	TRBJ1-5	TGTGCCAGCAGTTTCCTAAGGGGGGGTAGCAATCAGCCCCAGCATTTT	CASSFLRGGSNQPQHF
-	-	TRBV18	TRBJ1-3	TGTGCCAGCTCACCGGGACATTCTGGAAACACCATATATTTT	CASSPGHSGNTIYF
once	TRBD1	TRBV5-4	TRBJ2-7	TGTGCCAGCAGCCGTCGGGACAGGGCCTACGAGCAGTACTTC	CASSRRDRAYEQYF
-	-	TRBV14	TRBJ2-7	TGTGCCAGCAGCAAACAGGGTTACGAGCAGTACTTC	CASSKQGYEQYF
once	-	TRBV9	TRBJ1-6	TGTGCCCGCCGCGCCGCGGGGGGGGGAGCCTATAATTCACCCCTCCACTTT	CARRAAGGGAYNSPLHF
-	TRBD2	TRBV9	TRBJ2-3	TGTGCCAGCAGCCCGGGGACTAGCGGGACAAGCACAGATACGCAGTATTTT	CASSPGTSGTSTDTQYF
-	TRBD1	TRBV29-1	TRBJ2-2	TGCAGCGCATCTAACCCCGGGACAGGAAACACCGGGGAGCTGTTTTTT	CSASNPGTGNTGELFF
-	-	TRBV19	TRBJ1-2	TGTGCCAGTAGTTCCCCCTGGTTGGGGGCTAATGGCTATGGCTACACCTTC	CASSSPWLGANGYGYTF
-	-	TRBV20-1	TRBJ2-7	TGCAGTGCTAGTGCTCCGGGGCCTTCCTACGAGCAGTACTTC	CSASAPGPSYEQYF
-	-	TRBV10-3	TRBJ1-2	TGTGCCATCAGTGAGGGAGGGACCGGCGTCACCTTC	CAISEGGTGVTF
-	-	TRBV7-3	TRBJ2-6	TGTGCCAGCAGCTACCGGGCCCCGAAAGAGTATATGGGGGCCAACGTCCTGACTTTC	CASSYRAPKEYMGANVLTF
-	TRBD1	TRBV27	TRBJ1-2	TGTGCCAGCAGTATGGGACAGGGGGCCGGCTATGGCTACACCTTC	CASSMGQGAGYGYTF
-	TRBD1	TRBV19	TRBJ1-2	TGTGCCAGTAGTCTCGACAGGGGTCTTAACTATGGCTACACCTTC	CASSLDRGLNYGYTF
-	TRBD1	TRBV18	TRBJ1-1	TGTGCCAGCTCACCCCCTGACAGGGTATCCATGAACACTGAAGCTTTCTTT	CASSPPDRVSMNTEAFF
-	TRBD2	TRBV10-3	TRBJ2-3	TGTGCCATCAGTGAGCCCATAGCGGGCTACACAGATACGCAGTATTTT	CAISEPIAGYTDTQYF